One and the same sample provided the 8 T cell receptor beta chains below, sequenced in a study of T cell responses to AZD1222 COVID-19 vaccine. Some clones are missing from TCRdb's copy, which holds only in-frame ones; the method was immunoSEQ multiplex PCR. The table lists some 130,000 clones, roughly 93% of them singletons. The sequenced sample was peripheral blood, obtained on day 0 of AZD1222 vaccination. The receptors stem from an adult in good health.

This chain links TRBV7-3 with TRBJ1-2, with 9 bases lining up with TRBD1. V lost 5 bases and J lost 7; bases outside the gene matches: 5. The CDR3 covers 13 residues. CDR1 is SGHTA, CDR2 FQGTGA, per germline. DNA of the CDR3: TGTGCCAGCAGCCGGACAGGGGAGGGTGGCTACACCTTC. Translating gives CASSRTGEGGYTF. The variable domain in full, with the rest retrieved from reference TRBV7-3 and TRBJ1-2, is GAGVSQTPSNKVTEKGKYVELRCDPISGHTALYWYRQSLGQGPEFLIYFQGTGAADDSGLPNDRFFAVRPEGSVSTLKIQRTERGDSAVYLCASSRTGEGGYTFGSGTRLTVV.

The genes are TRBV6-2 or TRBV6-3 and TRBJ1-2; D is unresolved. This CDR3 has 13 residues. Looked up from germline, CDR1 is MNHEY and CDR2 is SVGEGT. V lost 6 bases and J lost 5, with 13 bases in between. CDR3 nucleotides: TGTGCCAGCAGCCGCACTTTTATATATGGCTACACCTTC. Amino acids: CASSRTFIYGYTF.

The genes are TRBV28 and TRBJ2-5; the D is unclear. V lost 7 bases to trimming and J lost 4 bases, with 13 bases between them. This CDR3 comprises 13 residues. Germline V gene lookup returns CDR1 MDHEN and CDR2 SYDVKM. The chain's CDR3 is CASISPGLETQYF. CDR3 coding DNA: TGTGCCAGCATCTCTCCTGGGCTAGAGACCCAGTACTTC.

The chain couples TRBV28 to TRBJ2-1; a weak D match, TRBD1 (6 bases). The CDR3 has 13 residues. CDR1 and CDR2 (germline): MDHEN, SYDVKM. The V end lost 8 bases, the J end lost 4 bases, and 12 bases lay between the germline ends. The CDR3: CASVEGVYNEQFF. The CDR3 nucleotides are TGTGCCAGCGTTGAGGGGGTTTACAATGAGCAGTTCTTC.

The chain has TRBV6-5 and TRBJ2-7; 10 bases map to TRBD2. Germline V gene sequence: CDR1 MNHEY, CDR2 SVGAGI. V was clipped by 6 bases and J by 2 bases; unmatched bases: 4. The CDR3 totals 14 residues. CDR3 nucleotide sequence: TGTGCCAGCAGCTCCGGGACTAGCGCCTACGAGCAGTACTTC. Translating gives CASSSGTSAYEQYF.

The chain joins TRBV27 to TRBJ2-5; 8 bases line up with TRBD1. V lost 5 bases and J lost 2; bases outside the gene matches: 7. CDR1 MNHEY and CDR2 SMNVEV come from the germline V gene (reference sequence). This CDR3 comprises 15 residues. CDR3 bases: TGTGCCAGCAGTGTTGGACAGGGAATGCAAGAGACCCAGTACTTC. Translating it yields CASSVGQGMQETQYF.

The DNA of the CDR3 is TGTGCCAGCAGTTTCCCGGAGGCAAATCAGCCCCAGCATTTT. The encoded protein is CASSFPEANQPQHF. The genes are TRBV28 and TRBJ1-5; no reliable D call. This CDR3 comprises 14 residues. CDR1 is MDHEN, CDR2 SYDVKM, per germline. V lost 3 bases and J 4 bases, leaving 10 bases between the germline ends.

Of note for this clone: The junction differs from germline at one of its ends, possibly a read error. The chain carries TRBV7-8 and TRBJ2-1, with 8 positions matching TRBD1. The germline gives CDR1 SGHVS, CDR2 FQNEAQ. CDR3 length equals 13 residues. DNA of the CDR3: TGTGCCAGCAGCTTAGAGGACAGGGCCCTATTGATCTTC. This gives the protein CASSLEDRALLIF.